This TCR beta chain was sequenced during a study of blood T cells in healthy people across ages. Overall study context: Template switching captured about one barcoded beta molecule per two T cells.

For the second PCR, which ran for about 6 to 12 cycles, a sample-barcoded 5' primer and a J-beta primer mix were used. A template-switch adaptor with 12 random nucleotides tagged each cDNA molecule. One entry per CDR3 protein results from TCRdb running MiXCR on the 5' RACE reads. In the table there are approximately 700,000 distinct CDR3 sequences, roughly 32% of which are singletons. Notes on this clonotype: A much larger clonotype is one base distant, so this may be a read error.

The junction had 11 bases not matched to a gene; V was cut back by 4 bases and J by 7 bases. This CDR3 spans 16 amino acids. Looked up from germline, CDR1 is SEHNR and CDR2 is FQNEAQ (reference sequence). Sequenced input: blood. The receptor was derived from a woman older than 75 in good health. This chain joins TRBV7-9 and TRBJ2-4, with 9 bases lining up with TRBD1. In DNA form, the CDR3 reads TGTGCCAGCAGCTCCGGACTAGGGGGGACAGGGAACATTCAGTACTTC. Translation: CASSSGLGGTGNIQYF.